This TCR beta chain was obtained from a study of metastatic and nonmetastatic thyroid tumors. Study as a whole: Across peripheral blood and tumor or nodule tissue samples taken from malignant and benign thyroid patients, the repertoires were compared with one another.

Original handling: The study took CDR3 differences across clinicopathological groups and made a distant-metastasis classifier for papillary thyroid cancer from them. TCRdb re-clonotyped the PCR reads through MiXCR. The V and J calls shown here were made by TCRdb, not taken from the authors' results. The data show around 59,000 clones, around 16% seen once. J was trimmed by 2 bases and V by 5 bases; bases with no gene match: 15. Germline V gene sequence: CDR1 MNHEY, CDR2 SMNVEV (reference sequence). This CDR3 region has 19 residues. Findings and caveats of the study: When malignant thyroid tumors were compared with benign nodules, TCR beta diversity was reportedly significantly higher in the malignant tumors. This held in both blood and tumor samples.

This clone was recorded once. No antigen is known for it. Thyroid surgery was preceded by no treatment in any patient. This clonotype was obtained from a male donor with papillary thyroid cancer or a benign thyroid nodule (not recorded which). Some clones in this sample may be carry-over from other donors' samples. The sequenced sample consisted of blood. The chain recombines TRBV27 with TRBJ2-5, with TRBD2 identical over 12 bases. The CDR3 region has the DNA TGTGCCAGCAGTCCACCAGGGACTAGCGGGCTAGATCGTCAAGAGACCCAGTACTTC. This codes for CASSPPGTSGLDRQETQYF.